This is a list of T cell receptor beta chains from one sample in a study of cytomegalovirus exposure and HLA in healthy donors. Clones were sequenced by immunoSEQ multiplex PCR, and TCRdb holds only the in-frame ones, with some missing. The profile shows 150,000 or so clones, roughly 89% of them singletons. The sample consisted of PBMCs. These TCRs come from a woman between 18 and 29 years old in good health and CMV-seronegative. Each CDR3 is given without its conserved first and last residue. Part of the rows lack a size; the others show once, few, many or a class for expanded clones.

CDR3,J,length,V,size
ASSLAGTSSTDTQY,TRBJ2-3,14,TRBV5-1,-
ASTRSHQADTQY,TRBJ2-3,12,TRBV6-5,-
ASSQDRSLVSYEQY,TRBJ2-7,14,TRBV4-1,-
ASSLGSSYNEQF,TRBJ2-1,12,TRBV5-6,-
ASSRGDRGYEQY,TRBJ2-7,12,TRBV6-5,-
ASSLSTGGIGGYT,TRBJ1-2,13,TRBV27,-
ASSSGHSVQPQH,TRBJ1-5,12,TRBV27,once
ASSGQVNNEQF,TRBJ2-1,11,TRBV18,-
ASSGVWGHGEQY,TRBJ2-7,12,TRBV2,-
ASTPGFGRISEETQY,TRBJ2-5,15,TRBV5-1,once
ATKRGVAYNEQF,TRBJ2-1,12,TRBV6-1,-
ASSLGSTEAF,TRBJ1-1,10,TRBV5-6,-
ASSRGGNADNNEQF,TRBJ2-1,14,TRBV5-1,few
ASSVVGQGYTGELF,TRBJ2-2,14,TRBV9,-
ASSRTGFYNEQF,TRBJ2-1,12,TRBV11-3,once
AISVTETYEQY,TRBJ2-7,11,TRBV10-3,few
ASSLAAGSMNTEAF,TRBJ1-1,14,TRBV5-1,-
ASSLSHSYNSPLH,TRBJ1-6,13,TRBV28,-
ASPPPGQGSYEQY,TRBJ2-7,13,TRBV6-1,-
ASSKGKGVRTTNEKLF,TRBJ1-4,16,TRBV21-1,-
ASSQLSGANVLT,TRBJ2-6,12,TRBV6-1,-
ATSREARGGTNEKLF,TRBJ1-4,15,TRBV15,-
ASSTRGSGANVLT,TRBJ2-6,13,TRBV19,-
ASSDASGTANTEAF,TRBJ1-1,14,TRBV2,-
ASSPIKGDLYNEQF,TRBJ2-1,14,TRBV18,-
ASSQDRASKNIQY,TRBJ2-4,13,TRBV2,-
SVEGASGNTIY,TRBJ1-3,11,TRBV29-1,-
ASQVLVDSPLH,TRBJ1-6,11,TRBV6-1,-